This note documents a single TCR beta chain sequence. Only in-frame clones appear in the TCRdb table, and some are missing; sequencing was by immunoSEQ multiplex PCR. The sample shows fewer than 100,000 clones, roughly 77% of them seen only once. The sample belongs to a study of blood T cell repertoires in COVID-19. In germline, CDR1 is LGHDT, CDR2 YNNKEL (reference sequence). The CDR3 totals 15 residues. V lost 0 bases and J lost 4, with 11 bases in between. The gene calls are TRBV3-1 (or the pseudogene TRBV3-2) and TRBJ2-3, with D perhaps matching TRBD2 (5 bases). The source is a human donor in a cohort sampled during active COVID-19. Sequencing was performed on peripheral blood. The CDR3 loop reads CASSQDVGSADTQYF. As DNA, the CDR3 is TGTGCCAGCAGCCAAGATGTGGGGAGCGCAGATACGCAGTATTTT.